This TCR beta chain derives from a study of early T cells in non-severe SARS-CoV-2 infection. Study information: Whole-blood bulk RNA, unsorted, was sequenced, and chains were unpaired.

Trimming at V came to 7 bases and at J to 5 bases, leaving 8 bases not matched to a gene. The CDR3 is 14 amino acids. In germline, CDR1 is MNHNS, CDR2 SASEGT. The protocol attached unique molecular identifiers to individual cDNA molecules. Each CDR3 protein gets one entry after TCRdb re-called the 5' RACE reads with MiXCR. The sample contains roughly 120,000 distinct CDR3 sequences, around 14% of which appear only once. The receptor was isolated from an adult who was a healthcare worker with PCR-confirmed SARS-CoV-2 infection or an uninfected control (not recorded which). Sequencing was performed on whole blood. This chain uses TRBV6-1 with TRBJ2-5; 9 bases map to TRBD2. CDR3 protein: CASTEAGGKETQYF. The CDR3 DNA follows: TGTGCCAGCACCGAAGCGGGGGGCAAGGAGACCCAGTACTTC.